This T cell receptor beta chain stems from a study of human T cells and chemical hapten exposure. This clonotype was seen ten or more times. MiXCR, applied by TCRdb to the RACE reads, yields one record per CDR3 protein. The sample shows 350,000 to 400,000 distinct CDR3 sequences, roughly 6% of them seen only once. Time point described: patch test 2, 6 weeks after DPC sensitization. Described treatment: therapeutic diphenylcyclopropenone sensitization with weekly scalp DPC. V gave up 3 bases and J gave up 7 bases; unmatched junction bases: 6. This CDR3 spans 14 amino acids. Germline CDR1 reads MGHRA; CDR2 reads YSYEKL.

This chain links TRBV4-1 with TRBJ2-4; TRBD1 matches 7 bases. The source material was whole blood, sampled in connection with sensitization to the hapten diphenylcyclopropenone (DPC). The clonotype was recovered from a woman between 18 and 29 years old with alopecia areata. Some clones in this sample may be carry-over from other donors' samples. CDR3 sequence: CASSHPLQGNIQYF. The CDR3 coding sequence is TGCGCCAGCAGCCACCCCCTACAGGGGAACATTCAGTACTTC.